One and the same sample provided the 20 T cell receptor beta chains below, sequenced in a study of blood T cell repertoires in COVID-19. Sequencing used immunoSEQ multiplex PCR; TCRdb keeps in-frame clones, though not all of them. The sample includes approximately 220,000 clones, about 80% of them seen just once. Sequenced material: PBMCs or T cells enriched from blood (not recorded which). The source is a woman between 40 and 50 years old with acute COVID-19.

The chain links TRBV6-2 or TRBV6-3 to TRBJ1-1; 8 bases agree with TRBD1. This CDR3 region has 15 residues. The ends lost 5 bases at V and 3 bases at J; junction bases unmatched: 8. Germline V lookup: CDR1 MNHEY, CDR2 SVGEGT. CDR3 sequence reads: CASSPGQGWDTEAFF. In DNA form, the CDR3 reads TGTGCCAGCAGTCCCGGACAGGGATGGGACACTGAAGCTTTCTTT.

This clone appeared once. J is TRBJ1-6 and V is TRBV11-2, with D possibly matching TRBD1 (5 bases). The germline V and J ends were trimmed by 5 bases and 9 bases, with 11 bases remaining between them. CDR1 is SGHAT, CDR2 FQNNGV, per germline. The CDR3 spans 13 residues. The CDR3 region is CASSPQGSSPLHF. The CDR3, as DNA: TGTGCCAGCAGCCCCCAGGGTAGTTCACCCCTCCACTTT.

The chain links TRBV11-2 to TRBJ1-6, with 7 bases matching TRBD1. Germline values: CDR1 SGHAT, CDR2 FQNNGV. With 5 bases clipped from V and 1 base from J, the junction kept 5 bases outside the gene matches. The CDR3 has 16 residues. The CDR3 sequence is CASSQRQGSYNSPLHF. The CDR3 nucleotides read TGTGCCAGCAGCCAAAGACAGGGATCCTATAATTCACCCCTCCACTTT.

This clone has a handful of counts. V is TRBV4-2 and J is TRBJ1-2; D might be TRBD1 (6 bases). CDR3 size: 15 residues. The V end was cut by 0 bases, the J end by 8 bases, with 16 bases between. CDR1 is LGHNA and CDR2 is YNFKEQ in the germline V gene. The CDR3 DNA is TGTGCCAGCAGCCAAGAGACAGGTTATGTGGGCGGCTACACCTTC. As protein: CASSQETGYVGGYTF.

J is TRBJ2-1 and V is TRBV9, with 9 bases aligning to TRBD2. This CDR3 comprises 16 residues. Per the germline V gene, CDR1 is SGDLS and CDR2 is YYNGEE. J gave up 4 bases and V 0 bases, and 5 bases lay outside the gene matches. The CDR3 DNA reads TGTGCCAGCAGCGTAGATTTGCGGGAGGGTTACAATGAGCAGTTCTTC. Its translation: CASSVDLREGYNEQFF.

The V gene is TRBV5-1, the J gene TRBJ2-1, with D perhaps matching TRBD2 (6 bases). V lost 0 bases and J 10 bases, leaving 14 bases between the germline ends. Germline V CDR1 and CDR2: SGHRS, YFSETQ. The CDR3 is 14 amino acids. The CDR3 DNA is TGCGCCAGCAGCTTGGGACGGACGGCGGGGGAGCAGTTCTTC. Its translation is CASSLGRTAGEQFF.

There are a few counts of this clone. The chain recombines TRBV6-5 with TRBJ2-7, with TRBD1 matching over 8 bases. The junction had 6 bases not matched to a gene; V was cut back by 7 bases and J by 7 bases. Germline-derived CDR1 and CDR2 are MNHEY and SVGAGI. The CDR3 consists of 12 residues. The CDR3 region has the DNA TGTGCCAGCACCCCGGACAGGGTGGAGCAGTACTTC. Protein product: CASTPDRVEQYF.

The CDR3 reads CASSLISLAGTDTQYF. The CDR3 nucleotides are TGTGCCAGCAGCTTAATAAGTCTAGCGGGCACAGATACGCAGTATTTT. V gene TRBV7-3 combines with J gene TRBJ2-3; TRBD2 matches 7 bases. CDR1 is SGHTA, CDR2 FQGTGA, per germline. V lost 1 base, J lost 1 base, and 5 bases stayed unmatched. The length of the CDR3 is 16 residues.

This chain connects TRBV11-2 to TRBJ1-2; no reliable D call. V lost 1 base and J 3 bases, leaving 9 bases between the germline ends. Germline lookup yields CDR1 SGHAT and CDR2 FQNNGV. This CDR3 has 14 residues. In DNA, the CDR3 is TGTGCCAGCAGCTTAGGCAGGCCATACTATGGCTACACCTTC. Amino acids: CASSLGRPYYGYTF.

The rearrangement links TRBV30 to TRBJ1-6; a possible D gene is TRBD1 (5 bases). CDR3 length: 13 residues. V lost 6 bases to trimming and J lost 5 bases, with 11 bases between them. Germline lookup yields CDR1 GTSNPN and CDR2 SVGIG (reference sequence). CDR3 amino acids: CACARQHNSPLHF. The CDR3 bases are TGTGCCTGCGCCCGACAGCATAATTCACCCCTCCACTTT.

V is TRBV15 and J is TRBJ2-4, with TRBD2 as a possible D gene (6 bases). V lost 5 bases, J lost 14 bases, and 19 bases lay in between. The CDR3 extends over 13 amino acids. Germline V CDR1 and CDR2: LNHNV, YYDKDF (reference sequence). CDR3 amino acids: CATSHGGETGKYF. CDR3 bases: TGTGCCACCAGCCACGGCGGGGAAACCGGGAAGTACTTC.

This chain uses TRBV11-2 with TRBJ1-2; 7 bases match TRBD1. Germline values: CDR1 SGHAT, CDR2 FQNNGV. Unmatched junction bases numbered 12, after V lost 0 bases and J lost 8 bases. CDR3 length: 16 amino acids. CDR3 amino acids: CASSLDYTEGARGYTF. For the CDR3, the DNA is TGTGCCAGCAGCTTAGATTACACGGAGGGGGCGAGGGGCTACACCTTC.

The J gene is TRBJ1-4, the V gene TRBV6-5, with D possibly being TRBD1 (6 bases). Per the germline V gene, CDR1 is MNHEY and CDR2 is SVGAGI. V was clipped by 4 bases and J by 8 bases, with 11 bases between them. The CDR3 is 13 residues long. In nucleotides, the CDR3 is TGTGCCAGCAGTTGGGGGCGCCGGGAAAAACTGTTTTTT. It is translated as CASSWGRREKLFF.

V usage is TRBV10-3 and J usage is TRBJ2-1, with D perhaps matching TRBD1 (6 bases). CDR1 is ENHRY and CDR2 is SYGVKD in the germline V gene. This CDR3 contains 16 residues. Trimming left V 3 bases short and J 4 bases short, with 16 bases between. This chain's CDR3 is CAISDGAGDSYNEQFF. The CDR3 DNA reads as TGTGCCATCAGTGACGGGGCAGGGGATAGTTACAATGAGCAGTTCTTC.

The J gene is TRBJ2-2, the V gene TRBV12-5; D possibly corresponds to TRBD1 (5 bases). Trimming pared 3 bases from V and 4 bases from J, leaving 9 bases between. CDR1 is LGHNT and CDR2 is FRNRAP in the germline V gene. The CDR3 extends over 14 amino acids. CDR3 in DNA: TGTGCTAGTGGTTTAAGGGGCACCACCGGGGAGCTGTTTTTT. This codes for CASGLRGTTGELFF.

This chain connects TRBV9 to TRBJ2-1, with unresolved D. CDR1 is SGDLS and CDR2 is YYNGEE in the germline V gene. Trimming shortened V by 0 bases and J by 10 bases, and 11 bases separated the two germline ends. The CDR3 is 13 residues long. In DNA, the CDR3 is TGTGCCAGCAGCGTAGCTACGTCGAACGAGCAGTTCTTC. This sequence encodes CASSVATSNEQFF.

The CDR3 nucleotides read TGTGCCAGCAGCTTAGTCGGGCCCGGGACTAGCGGCACCTACGAGCAGTACTTC. This codes for CASSLVGPGTSGTYEQYF. The rearrangement joins TRBV7-8 to TRBJ2-7, with 11 bases lining up with TRBD2. The V segment lost 1 base and the J segment 2 bases; nucleotides outside the gene matches: 10. Germline V CDR1 and CDR2: SGHVS, FQNEAQ. CDR3 size: 18 residues.

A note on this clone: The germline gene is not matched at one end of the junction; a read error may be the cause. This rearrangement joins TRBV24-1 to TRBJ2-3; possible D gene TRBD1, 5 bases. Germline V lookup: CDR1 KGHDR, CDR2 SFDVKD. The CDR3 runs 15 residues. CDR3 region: CATRDSDIRTDTQYF. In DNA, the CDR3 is TGTGCCACCAGGGATTCGGACATTCGCACAGATACGCAGTATTTT.

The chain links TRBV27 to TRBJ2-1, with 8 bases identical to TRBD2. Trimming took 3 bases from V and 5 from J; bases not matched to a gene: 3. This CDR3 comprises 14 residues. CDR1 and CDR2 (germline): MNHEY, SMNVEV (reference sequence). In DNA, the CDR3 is TGTGCCAGCAGTTTGAGCGGGGGCCACAATGAGCAGTTCTTC. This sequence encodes CASSLSGGHNEQFF.

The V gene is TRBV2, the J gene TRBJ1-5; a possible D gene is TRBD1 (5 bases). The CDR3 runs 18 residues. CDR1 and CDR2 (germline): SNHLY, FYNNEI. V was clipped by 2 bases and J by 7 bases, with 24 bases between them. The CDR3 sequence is CASSEMKGLGPVSQPQHF. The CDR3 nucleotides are TGTGCCAGCAGTGAAATGAAAGGGCTGGGGCCAGTCTCCCAGCCCCAGCATTTT.